Listed below are T cell receptor beta chains from one sample, sequenced in a study of cytomegalovirus exposure and HLA in healthy donors. The data were produced by immunoSEQ multiplex PCR, yet TCRdb's version contains in-frame clones alone and is incomplete. The profile shows around 140,000 clones, roughly 86% of them singletons. The sample was PBMCs. The receptors come from a woman aged 40 to 50 in good health and CMV-seronegative. The CDR3 runs from the conserved cysteine through the conserved F or W. The order of the fields is V gene, D gene, clone size, J gene, CDR3 DNA, CDR3 protein. The D gene is left open where the match is weak. Rows give clone size only sometimes, using once, few, many, or a class for an expanded clone.

TRBV5-1	TRBD1	once	TRBJ2-1	TGCGCCAGCAGCTCCGGGACAGGGGACAATGAGCAGTTCTTC	CASSSGTGDNEQFF
TRBV4-1	TRBD2	-	TRBJ2-1	TGCGCCAGCAGCCAACAAGATCTGGCTAGCGGCTACAATGAGCAGTTCTTC	CASSQQDLASGYNEQFF
TRBV5-1	-	-	TRBJ1-3	TGCGCCAGCAGCTTGGAGGTGGAGGTGGGCACCATATATTTT	CASSLEVEVGTIYF
TRBV2	-	-	TRBJ2-6	TGTGCCAGCACTGGCCAGCAGGCCCTTTGGGCCAACGTCCTGACTTTC	CASTGQQALWANVLTF
TRBV6-5	TRBD1	once	TRBJ2-5	TGTGCCAGCAGACAGGGGCAGACCCAGTACTTC	CASRQGQTQYF
TRBV5-1	TRBD1	-	TRBJ1-2	TGCGCCAGCAGCTCGACAGGGAGCGGGTCCTATGGCTACACCTTC	CASSSTGSGSYGYTF
TRBV28	-	-	TRBJ2-2	TGTGCCAGCAGTTTACCCGGGAACTATTACACCGGGGAGCTGTTTTTT	CASSLPGNYYTGELFF
TRBV28	-	once	TRBJ2-7	TGTGCCAGCGGCACTAACTACGAGCAGTACTTC	CASGTNYEQYF
TRBV6-1	TRBD2	-	TRBJ2-7	TGTGCCAGCAGCTCCGGGACTAGCGGGACCTACGAGCAGTACTTC	CASSSGTSGTYEQYF
TRBV27	-	-	TRBJ2-7	TGTGCCAGCAGACCCAGGGTGGGTTCCTACGAGCAGTACTTC	CASRPRVGSYEQYF
TRBV7-2	TRBD1	-	TRBJ1-2	TGTGCCAGCAGCTTAGTGGACAGGGGGGTCTATGGCTACACCTTC	CASSLVDRGVYGYTF
TRBV7-2	-	-	TRBJ2-3	TGTGCCAGCAGCCTAGATATGAGGCTAGCGCTGGAAACCCCCCCCCAGTATTTT	CASSLDMRLALETPPQYF
TRBV7-8	TRBD1	-	TRBJ1-2	TGTGCCAGCAGCTGGCGGGACAGGGCGGGCTATGGCTACACCTTC	CASSWRDRAGYGYTF
TRBV29-1	TRBD1	-	TRBJ2-7	TGCAGCGTTGAAAAGACAGGGGTCAACGAGCAGTACTTC	CSVEKTGVNEQYF
TRBV9	TRBD2	-	TRBJ2-1	TGTGCCAGCTCGGGACCTGGACTTTTCGCGGGAGAGGAGTTCTTC	CASSGPGLFAGEEFF
TRBV11-3	TRBD2	-	TRBJ2-1	TGTGCCAGCAGCTTAAGGATTGGGACTAGCAGAGTTGAGCAGTTCTTC	CASSLRIGTSRVEQFF
TRBV5-1	TRBD1	few	TRBJ1-1	TGCGCCAGCAGCTTATCAGGGGGCGCGGACACTGAAGCTTTCTTT	CASSLSGGADTEAFF
TRBV7-6	TRBD1	-	TRBJ2-7	TGTGCCAGCAGCTTACAGGGGACAGGTACCTACGAGCAGTACTTC	CASSLQGTGTYEQYF
TRBV28	-	-	TRBJ2-7	TGTGCCAGCAGTTACGGAGGACTTAAACTATCTCCCTCCTACGAGCAGTACTTC	CASSYGGLKLSPSYEQYF
TRBV10-2	TRBD1	few	TRBJ1-3	TGCGCCAGCGAGAGGGGGCAGGGGGTATTCGGAAACACCATATATTTT	CASERGQGVFGNTIYF
TRBV4-1	-	-	TRBJ2-3	TGCGCCAGCAGCCAAGAGCGGGCCCCAGATACGCAGTATTTT	CASSQERAPDTQYF
TRBV10-2	TRBD2	few	TRBJ2-7	TGCGCCAGCAAAGGGACTAGCGGCTACGAGCAGTACTTC	CASKGTSGYEQYF
TRBV2	TRBD2	-	TRBJ2-7	TGTGCCAGCAGAGCCGGGACTAGCGGGAGTTACGAGCAGTACTTC	CASRAGTSGSYEQYF
TRBV11-3	-	once	TRBJ2-1	TGTGCCAGCAGCTTTGGGAGAGGAATTCGGGTCGATGAGCAGTTCTTC	CASSFGRGIRVDEQFF
TRBV28	-	-	TRBJ2-7	TGTGCCAGCAGTTCGTTCGGACTGACCCTCCTTTACGAGCAGTACTTC	CASSSFGLTLLYEQYF
TRBV11-3	-	-	TRBJ2-1	TGTGCCAGCAGCTTAGGAGCCTTACAGGGTAATGAGCAGTTCTTC	CASSLGALQGNEQFF
TRBV7-2	-	-	TRBJ1-1	TGTGCCACCCCTTGGAGGGTTGGGGGGAACACTGAAGCTTTCTTT	CATPWRVGGNTEAFF
TRBV11-2	-	-	TRBJ2-7	TGTGCCAGCCGTGACTTCGAGCAGTACTTC	CASRDFEQYF
TRBV6-1	-	-	TRBJ2-5	TGTGCCAGCAGTGAAGTGGATAGCGGAGGTAAAGAGACCCAGTACTTC	CASSEVDSGGKETQYF
TRBV6-6	-	few	TRBJ1-5	TGTGCCAGCAGTTATCAGGGAAATCAGCCCCAGCATTTT	CASSYQGNQPQHF
TRBV2	TRBD1	few	TRBJ2-7	TGTGCCAGCAGTCGGGGACAGGCATGGAACGAGCAGTACTTC	CASSRGQAWNEQYF
TRBV7-9	TRBD1	-	TRBJ1-1	TGTGCCAGCAGACCAGGACAGGTGAACACTGAAGCTTTCTTT	CASRPGQVNTEAFF
TRBV7-9	-	-	TRBJ1-3	TGTGCCAGCAGCCTAGATTTGAGCTCCAGCGCCATATATTTT	CASSLDLSSSAIYF
TRBV9	-	-	TRBJ1-1	TGTGCCAGCAGCGCTCAGGGTGACGGTGAAGCTTTCTTT	CASSAQGDGEAFF
TRBV10-3	TRBD2	-	TRBJ2-1	TGTGCCATCAGTGGGGGACTAGCGGGAAATGAGCAGTTCTTC	CAISGGLAGNEQFF
TRBV28	TRBD1	few	TRBJ1-6	TGTGCCAGCAGTTTACTTGACAGGGGGATTTCACCCCTCCACTTT	CASSLLDRGISPLHF
TRBV7-9	TRBD1	-	TRBJ2-7	TGTGCCAGCAGCTTGCGACAGGGGGTAGCCTACGAGCAGTACTTC	CASSLRQGVAYEQYF
TRBV6-1	-	-	TRBJ1-1	TGTGCCAGCAGGAACATGGGGCAGGGCGAAGCTTTCTTT	CASRNMGQGEAFF
TRBV9	-	-	TRBJ1-3	TGTGCCAGCAGGAAACGGGGAGTTGCTGGAAACACCATATATTTT	CASRKRGVAGNTIYF
TRBV5-1	TRBD2	-	TRBJ2-1	TGCGCCAGCAGCTTGGGACTAGCGGTATACAATGAGCAGTTCTTC	CASSLGLAVYNEQFF
TRBV6-5	-	-	TRBJ2-2	TGTGCCAGCAGTTACTCGAAGGGGTCCGGGGAGCTGTTTTTT	CASSYSKGSGELFF
TRBV5-1	-	once	TRBJ1-1	TGCGCCAGCAGCGGGAGCGGCACTGAAGCTTTCTTT	CASSGSGTEAFF
TRBV6-5	-	-	TRBJ1-4	TGTGCCAGCAGTTCCCCCCGGGGAGCCAGGGAAAAACTGTTTTTT	CASSSPRGAREKLFF
TRBV19	TRBD1	-	TRBJ1-5	TGTGCCAGTAGTCGGAGCCGGGACAGGGTAGGTCAGCCCCAGCATTTT	CASSRSRDRVGQPQHF
TRBV7-2	TRBD2	-	TRBJ2-3	TGTGCCAGCAGCTTAGAGGGACTAGCGGCCCAGTATTTT	CASSLEGLAAQYF
TRBV10-3	TRBD2	-	TRBJ2-7	TGTGCCATCAGTGAGTCGCGACTAGCGGGAGAATACGAGCAGTACTTC	CAISESRLAGEYEQYF
TRBV27	-	-	TRBJ2-7	TGTGCCAGCAGTCGGGGGGCGCCGACCTACGAGCAGTACTTC	CASSRGAPTYEQYF
TRBV18	-	-	TRBJ2-7	TGTGCCAGTTCAGCTCCCAGCTCCTACGAGCAGTACTTC	CASSAPSSYEQYF
TRBV18	TRBD1	-	TRBJ2-1	TGTGCCAGCTCACCCCCCGGGACAGGGCACCAGGGTGAGCAGTTCTTC	CASSPPGTGHQGEQFF
TRBV5-4	TRBD2	-	TRBJ2-3	TGTGCCAGCAGCTTTGCGGGAGCGGGGGGAGATACGCAGTATTTT	CASSFAGAGGDTQYF
TRBV4-1	TRBD1	-	TRBJ2-3	TGCGCCAGCAGCCAGGTGGCCACAGGGGGCGATACGCAGTATTTT	CASSQVATGGDTQYF
TRBV5-4	TRBD2	-	TRBJ2-5	TGTGCCAGCAGCCGGGAGGAAGAGACCCAGTACTTC	CASSREEETQYF
TRBV7-6	TRBD2	-	TRBJ2-1	TGTGCCAGCAGCAGGACTAGCGGAGAGCAGTTCTTC	CASSRTSGEQFF
TRBV27	TRBD1	-	TRBJ2-1	TGTGCCAGCAGTTCCCGACAGGGATACAATGAGCAGTTCTTC	CASSSRQGYNEQFF
TRBV7-7	-	-	TRBJ2-5	TGTGCCAGCAGCTCCAGCGGCCTACAAGAGACCCAGTACTTC	CASSSSGLQETQYF